The following is a T cell receptor (beta chain) sequence with its context. What it recognizes is unknown. This entry is derived from a study of cytomegalovirus exposure and HLA in healthy donors. Regarding the study as a whole: Only CMV serostatus was available as immune exposure information. What a later analysis reportedly showed was that an Asian-associated ancestry cluster had fewer N-insertions than the approximately 700-donor mean. The authors enumerated 150 to 200 TCR beta chains as linked to cytomegalovirus.

This PCR relied on a set of 60 Vbeta primers and 13 Jbeta primers. Original processing methods: In a later analysis, around 12 million of 65 million to 80 million unique beta chains occurred in at least two donors. Sequencing was performed with immunoSEQ multiplex PCR; in TCRdb, only in-frame clones are kept and a portion is missing. V and J calls and clone size follow that table, whereas D and trimming were derived from the DNA. The sample holds about 190,000 clones, around 81% seen once. The V and J ends lost 0 bases and 6 bases respectively, with 9 bases between them. CDR1 and CDR2 from the germline V gene are SGHDN and FVKESK. CDR3 length equals 14 residues.

The clonotype originates from a woman between 18 and 29 years old in good health and CMV-seropositive. The chain carries TRBV14 and TRBJ2-4; D uncertain. Input material: PBMCs. CDR3 sequence reads: CASSQDPLRNIQYF. CDR3 coding DNA: TGTGCCAGCAGCCAAGATCCCCTTAGAAACATTCAGTACTTC.